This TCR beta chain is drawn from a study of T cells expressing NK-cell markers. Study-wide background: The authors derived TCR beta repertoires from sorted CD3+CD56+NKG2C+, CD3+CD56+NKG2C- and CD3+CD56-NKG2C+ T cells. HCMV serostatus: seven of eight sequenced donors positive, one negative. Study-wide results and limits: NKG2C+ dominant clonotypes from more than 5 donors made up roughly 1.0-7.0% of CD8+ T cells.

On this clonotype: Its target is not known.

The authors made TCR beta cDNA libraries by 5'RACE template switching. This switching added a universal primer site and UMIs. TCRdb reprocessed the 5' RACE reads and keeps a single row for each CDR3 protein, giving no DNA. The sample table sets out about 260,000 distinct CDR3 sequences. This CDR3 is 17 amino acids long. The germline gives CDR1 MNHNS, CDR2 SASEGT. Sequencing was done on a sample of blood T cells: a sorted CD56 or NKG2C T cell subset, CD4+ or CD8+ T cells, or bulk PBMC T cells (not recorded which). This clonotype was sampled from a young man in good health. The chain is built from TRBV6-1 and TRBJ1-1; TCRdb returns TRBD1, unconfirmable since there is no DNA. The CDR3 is CASSPNPGQEKNTEAFF.